This TCR beta chain originates from a study of follicular helper T cells after annual influenza vaccination. Looking at the study overall: Sampling occurred days 0, 7 and 28 after each influenza vaccination. For some subjects, blood spans the 2013-2014, 2014-2015 and 2015-2016 annual vaccinations. Regarding the study as a whole: Undersampling of the much larger non-cTfh compartments could not be excluded for influenza clone enrichment.

Measured with immunoSEQ multiplex PCR; TCRdb has only the in-frame clones, and not every one. The repertoire holds about 11,000 clones, with approximately 77% as singletons. The time point was: 2014-2015 season, pre-vaccination. On this clone itself: The antigen remains undetermined.

Per the germline V gene, CDR1 is MNHNS and CDR2 is SASEGT. Trimming removed 2 bases from V and 4 bases from J; junction bases left unmatched: 4. This CDR3 has 14 amino acids. The origin of this receptor is an adult who received the influenza vaccine. This specimen consisted of CXCR5- memory CD4+ T cells sorted from blood, obtained on the day of influenza vaccination. The chain uses TRBV6-1 and TRBJ1-2; 7 positions match TRBD1. The chain's CDR3 is CASSERRDSYGYTF. The CDR3 nucleotides read TGTGCCAGCAGTGAAAGACGGGACAGCTATGGCTACACCTTC.